This T cell receptor (beta chain) originates from a study of shared clonotypes between healthy human individuals. Produced via immunoSEQ multiplex PCR; TCRdb's table is partial and in-frame only. The profile shows about 2,500,000 clones, approximately 90% of them singletons. Each donor was a Caucasian adult residing in Nashville, Tennessee. This CDR3 has 14 residues. V was shortened by 6 bases and J by 2 bases, with 12 bases between the two germline ends. Germline V gives CDR1 MGHDK, CDR2 SYGVNS. The V and J genes are TRBV25-1 and TRBJ2-3; D gene ambiguous. The sequencing input was naive CD4+ T cells sorted from blood. Subset here: CD45RA+ positively selected. The sequence derives from a man aged 18 to 29 in good health. In nucleotides, the CDR3 is TGTGCCAGCAGCCCCCTGGGATCCACAGATACGCAGTATTTT. Translated, it gives CASSPLGSTDTQYF. Filled out from reference TRBV25-1 and TRBJ2-3, the complete variable domain reads EADIYQTPRYLVIGTGKKITLECSQTMGHDKMYWYQQDPGMELHLIHYSYGVNSTEKGDLSSESTVSRIRTEHFPLTLESARPSHTSQYLCASSPLGSTDTQYFGPGTRLTVL.